The 5 T cell receptor beta chains presented below share a single source sample, sequenced in a study of control samples from healthy donors and cancer patients. Using immunoSEQ multiplex PCR, the repertoire was profiled, and TCRdb retains in-frame clones only, with some absent. The data hold more than 140,000 clones, with approximately 94% observed a single time. The material sequenced was blood. The receptors were sampled from a man aged 35 to 55 in good health.

This sequence joins TRBV6-5 and TRBJ1-5, with no clear D. Trimming took off 4 bases at V and 4 bases at J, with 14 bases between the two ends. Germline assignment: CDR1 MNHEY and CDR2 SVGAGI. This CDR3 comprises 15 residues. The CDR3 nucleotides are TGTGCCAGCAGTTTGACCCAAACGGGGAATCAGCCCCAGCATTTT. Translating gives CASSLTQTGNQPQHF.

This clone was seen once. The rearrangement uses TRBV7-9 and TRBJ2-1; possibly TRBD2 for D (7 bases). V was pared by 7 bases and J by 6 bases, with 25 bases between. The CDR3 covers 17 residues. Germline CDR1 reads SEHNR; CDR2 reads FQNEAQ (reference sequence). CDR3 region: CASMGIGGRTRSNEQFF. CDR3 DNA: TGTGCCAGCATGGGGATTGGGGGGCGGACTAGGTCCAATGAGCAGTTCTTC. The full variable domain, completed using reference TRBV7-9 and TRBJ2-1, is DTGVSQNPRHKITKRGQNVTFRCDPISEHNRLYWYRQTLGQGPEFLTYFQNEAQLEKSRLLSDRFSAERPKGSFSTLEIQRTEQGDSAMYLCASMGIGGRTRSNEQFFGPGTRLTVL.

The chain combines TRBV5-6 with TRBJ2-7; D gene uncertain. Trimming stripped 4 bases from V and 2 bases from J, with 16 bases between. Looked up from germline, CDR1 is SGHDT and CDR2 is YYEEEE. This CDR3 comprises 15 residues. In DNA form, the CDR3 reads TGTGCCAGCAGCGACTCATCTCGGCCCGCCTACGAGCAGTACTTC. It codes for CASSDSSRPAYEQYF.

The J gene is TRBJ1-6, the V gene TRBV27; D is unresolved. With 8 bases removed from V and 4 bases from J, the gap between germline ends came to 12 bases. CDR3 size: 14 residues. Looked up from germline, CDR1 is MNHEY and CDR2 is SMNVEV (reference sequence). The CDR3 DNA follows: TGTGCCAGCGGATATACGGAATATAATTCACCCCTCCACTTT. This sequence encodes CASGYTEYNSPLHF.

The chain links TRBV10-3 to TRBJ1-4, with a possible D match to TRBD1 (6 bases). The ends were cut back, 8 bases at V and 2 bases at J, with 12 bases in the middle. The germline CDR1 and CDR2 sequences are ENHRY and SYGVKD. This CDR3 contains 14 residues. CDR3 bases: TGTGCCATCGGGGCAGGGGTGACTAATGAAAAACTGTTTTTT. Translation: CAIGAGVTNEKLFF.